One sample yielded the 29 T cell receptor beta chains listed below, sequenced in a study of regulatory T cells in long-lasting Graves disease. Time point of the sample: persistent/refractory GD, antithyroid drugs over 5 years with positive TRAb. Making the TCR library involved RNA that had been extracted from PBMCs. Library construction for TCR beta used iRepertoire HTBI primers and Arm-PCR of CDR3 regions. TCRdb reprocessed the multiplex PCR reads with MiXCR, giving one entry per CDR3 protein. The sample records about 460,000 distinct CDR3 sequences, 20% to 25% being singletons. Sequences were derived from peripheral blood mononuclear cells (PBMCs), sampled when the disease was refractory, from a patient treated with antithyroid drugs. The receptors originated from a female donor with Graves disease.

This clonotype was counted ten times or more. This chain joins TRBV20-1 and TRBJ1-1; possible D gene TRBD1, 6 bases. Trimming removed 0 bases from V and 4 bases from J, with 9 bases in between. CDR1 DFQATT and CDR2 SNEGSKA come from the germline V gene (reference sequence). The CDR3 is made up of 13 amino acids. As DNA, the CDR3 is TGCAGTGCTAGAGAACAGGGATTCACTGAAGCTTTCTTT. Translated, it gives CSAREQGFTEAFF.

Concerning this clonotype itself: A read error may be the cause here, since a much bigger clone is one base away. The rearrangement joins TRBV7-2 to TRBJ2-7; TRBD2 might be the D (6 bases). The CDR3 contains 15 residues. Per the germline V gene, CDR1 is SGHTA and CDR2 is FQGNSA. CDR3 in amino acids: CASRTPAGGTYERYF. The CDR3 DNA reads as TGTGCCAGCAGAACCCCTGCCGGGGGTACCTACGAGCGGTACTTC.

This clonotype appeared many times. The genes are TRBV19 and TRBJ2-2, with TRBD2 identical over 14 bases. This CDR3 comprises 15 residues. The trim removed 9 bases at V and 6 bases at J, leaving 6 bases unmatched. From germline, CDR1 is LNHDA and CDR2 SQIVND (reference sequence). The CDR3 spells CASSRGLAGAGELFF. Here the CDR3 DNA reads TGTGCCAGCTCCAGGGGACTAGCGGGAGCCGGGGAGCTGTTTTTT.

This clonotype was detected many times. J is TRBJ1-3 and V is TRBV29-1; D uncertain. The CDR3 extends over 13 amino acids. The V gene lost 4 bases and the J gene lost 6 bases, with 13 bases spanning the gap. Germline assignment: CDR1 SQVTM and CDR2 ANQGSEA. The CDR3 region is CSVGTATLNTIYF. Here the CDR3 DNA reads TGCAGCGTTGGGACGGCGACATTAAACACCATATATTTT.

Turning to this clonotype: A junction end diverges from the germline sequence, so it may reflect a read error. The chain uses TRBV19 and TRBJ1-1; D is ambiguous. The CDR3 is made up of 13 amino acids. Germline V gene sequence: CDR1 LNHDA, CDR2 SQIVND (reference sequence). The CDR3 coding sequence is TGTGCCAATAGTACCACACGTAACACTGAAGCTTTCTTT. Protein: CANSTTRNTEAFF.

This clonotype was observed at least ten times. This chain links TRBV28 with TRBJ2-7, with D tentatively TRBD2 (7 bases). Looked up from germline, CDR1 is MDHEN and CDR2 is SYDVKM. The CDR3 sequence is 12 residues long. Trimming removed 7 bases at V and 8 bases at J, with 15 bases between. The DNA of the CDR3 is TGTGCCAGCACAATTAGGGGGGGACAGCAGTACTTC. Protein sequence: CASTIRGGQQYF.

This clonotype was counted a few times. The V and J genes are TRBV24-1 and TRBJ1-1; D not resolved. V was shortened by 7 bases and J by 2 bases, with 10 bases between the two germline ends. Germline V CDR1 and CDR2: KGHDR, SFDVKD. This CDR3 is 13 amino acids long. CDR3 loop: CATRGWRNTEAFF. CDR3 bases: TGTGCCACCAGGGGATGGAGAAACACTGAAGCTTTCTTT.

This clonotype was recorded a few times. The CDR3 DNA is TGCGCCAGCAGCTTGGGGCAGGGAATGACCTACGAGCAGTACTTC. This gives the protein CASSLGQGMTYEQYF. The V gene is TRBV5-1, the J gene TRBJ2-7, with TRBD1 as a possible D gene (5 bases). V was cut by 0 bases and J by 2 bases, with 12 bases left in between. The CDR3 covers 15 residues. Germline V lookup: CDR1 SGHRS, CDR2 YFSETQ.

The V gene is TRBV7-3, the J gene TRBJ2-2; D is ambiguous. This CDR3 has 12 amino acids. The ends were cut back, 5 bases at V and 7 bases at J, with 8 bases in the middle. CDR1 is SGHTA and CDR2 is FQGTGA in the germline V gene. For the CDR3, the DNA is TGTGCCAGCAGCCAACTGGGCGGGGAGCTGTTTTTT. Its translation: CASSQLGGELFF.

This clonotype occurred a few times. This chain joins TRBV9 and TRBJ1-5, with TRBD1 matching 7 bases. Trimming at V came to 3 bases and at J to 7 bases, leaving 4 bases not matched to a gene. The CDR3 loop spans 13 amino acids. The germline gives CDR1 SGDLS, CDR2 YYNGEE. As DNA, the CDR3 is TGTGCCAGCAGCGCAACAGGGGACCAGCCCCAGCATTTT. As protein: CASSATGDQPQHF.

CDR3 residues: CASSGGWFGGLAGYEQYF. The CDR3 DNA reads TGTGCCAGCAGCGGGGGGTGGTTTGGGGGGCTAGCGGGATACGAGCAGTACTTC. This sequence joins TRBV7-2 and TRBJ2-7; 9 bases map to TRBD2. V dropped 5 bases and J dropped 4; count of bases not matched to a gene: 18. Germline loops: CDR1 SGHTA, CDR2 FQGNSA. The length of the CDR3 is 18 residues. The full variable domain, with the rest looked up from reference TRBV7-2 and TRBJ2-7, is GAGVSQSPSNKVTEKGKDVELRCDPISGHTALYWYRQSLGQGLEFLIYFQGNSAPDKSGLPSDRFSAERTGGSVSTLTIQRTQQEDSAVYLCASSGGWFGGLAGYEQYFGPGTRLTVT.

This chain links TRBV18 with TRBJ2-5, with D uncertain. This CDR3 is built from 14 residues. V was clipped by 0 bases and J by 3 bases, with 8 bases between them. Germline V gene lookup returns CDR1 KGHSH and CDR2 LQKENI. CDR3: CASSPPTSKETQYF. The CDR3 DNA reads TGTGCCAGCTCACCACCGACGAGTAAAGAGACCCAGTACTTC. Based on the CDR3 plus reference TRBV18 and TRBJ2-5, the full variable domain is NAGVMQNPRHLVRRRGQEARLRCSPMKGHSHVYWYRQLPEEGLKFMVYLQKENIIDESGMPKERFSAEFPKEGPSILRIQQVVRGDSAAYFCASSPPTSKETQYFGPGTRLLVL.

This clonotype was found many times. The V call is TRBV2, the J call TRBJ2-3, with D uncertain. Trimming removed 2 bases at V and 7 bases at J, with 4 bases between. The CDR3 loop spans 11 amino acids. Germline V CDR1 and CDR2: SNHLY, FYNNEI. The DNA of the CDR3 is TGTGCCAGCAGTGAACGTTATACGCAGTATTTT. Translating it yields CASSERYTQYF. Full variable domain (outside the CDR3, taken from reference TRBV2 and TRBJ2-3): EPEVTQTPSHQVTQMGQEVILRCVPISNHLYFYWYRQILGQKVEFLVSFYNNEISEKSEIFDDQFSVERPDGSNFTLKIRSTKLEDSAMYFCASSERYTQYFGPGTRLTVL.

This clonotype was detected many times. The V gene is TRBV28, the J gene TRBJ2-7; TRBD2 agrees at 8 bases. The CDR3 covers 15 residues. Germline V lookup: CDR1 MDHEN, CDR2 SYDVKM. V lost 0 bases, J lost 3 bases, and 4 bases stayed unmatched. The chain's CDR3 is CASSLWRGDDYEQYF. The CDR3 DNA reads as TGTGCCAGCAGTTTATGGCGGGGGGACGACTACGAGCAGTACTTC.

This chain's CDR3 is CASSGLAGGPSEQYF. DNA of the CDR3: TGTGCCAGCAGCGGACTAGCGGGAGGGCCTAGCGAGCAGTACTTC. The chain links TRBV6-1 to TRBJ2-7, with 15 bases fitting TRBD2. The V segment lost 6 bases and the J segment 6 bases; nucleotides outside the gene matches: 6. The CDR3 consists of 15 residues. Germline CDR1 is MNHNS and CDR2 is SASEGT.

This clonotype was observed a single time. This may come from a read error, since a much larger clone is one base off. In nucleotides, the CDR3 is TGTGCCAGCACGTTGCGACAGGCGAACACTGAAGCTTTCTTT. It encodes CASTLRQANTEAFF. The rearrangement joins TRBV12-3 or TRBV12-4 to TRBJ1-1; tentatively, D is TRBD1 (6 bases). This CDR3 is 14 amino acids long. V was cut by 7 bases and J by 1 base, with 13 bases left in between.

This clonotype turned up a few times. The chain links TRBV30 to TRBJ2-7; no clear D gene. The ends were cut back, 0 bases at V and 7 bases at J, with 7 bases in the middle. The germline CDR1 and CDR2 sequences are GTSNPN and SVGIG (reference sequence). The CDR3 has 11 residues. The CDR3 is CAWSVLKEQYF. CDR3 DNA: TGTGCCTGGAGTGTACTGAAGGAGCAGTACTTC.

Note on this clonotype: A much larger clone differs by one base, so this may be a read error. The chain carries TRBV10-3 and TRBJ1-1; a weak D match, TRBD1 (5 bases). The germline V and J ends were trimmed by 6 bases and 1 base, with 12 bases remaining between them. The CDR3 spans 14 residues. Per the germline V gene, CDR1 is ENHRY and CDR2 is SYGVKD. The CDR3 reads CAISRGRENTEAFF. DNA for the CDR3: TGTGCCATCAGCCGGGGACGGGAGAACACTGAAGCTTTCTTT.

This clonotype occurred a few times. The rearrangement joins TRBV19 to TRBJ1-2; a possible D gene is TRBD1 (6 bases). The CDR3 extends over 15 amino acids. With 3 bases removed from V and 6 bases from J, the gap between germline ends came to 17 bases. Germline loops: CDR1 LNHDA, CDR2 SQIVND (reference sequence). The chain's CDR3 is CASSIWGGATDGYTF. The CDR3 nucleotides are TGTGCCAGTAGTATTTGGGGGGGCGCAACCGATGGCTACACCTTC.

This clonotype showed up many times. The V and J genes are TRBV7-2 and TRBJ2-5; 9 positions agree with TRBD2. Germline CDR1 reads SGHTA; CDR2 reads FQGNSA. V trimming: 2 bases; J trimming: 9 bases; junction bases outside the gene matches: 13. This CDR3 is built from 16 residues. For the CDR3, the DNA is TGTGCCAGCAGCTTAATGAGCGGGGGGCTCAACGGGGCCCAGTACTTC. Residues: CASSLMSGGLNGAQYF.

This chain links TRBV11-3 with TRBJ2-7; TRBD2 matches 7 bases. Germline V gives CDR1 SGHNT, CDR2 YENEEA. This CDR3 is 15 amino acids long. The J segment lost 3 bases and the V segment lost 1 base, leaving 6 bases of the junction unmatched. The CDR3 coding sequence is TGTGCCAGCAGCTTAGGGGCTAGCGGCTTCTACGAGCAGTACTTC. Amino acid sequence: CASSLGASGFYEQYF.

This clonotype has only one observation. The chain uses TRBV20-1 and TRBJ2-3; D call uncertain. This CDR3 contains 12 residues. Per the germline V gene, CDR1 is DFQATT and CDR2 is SNEGSKA (reference sequence). V was shortened by 0 bases and J by 6 bases, with 7 bases between the two germline ends. In nucleotides, the CDR3 is TGCAGTGCTAGAGATGGGCGGGATACGCAGTATTTT. This codes for CSARDGRDTQYF.

This chain joins TRBV10-3 and TRBJ1-5; D ambiguous. The CDR3 covers 14 residues. V was shortened by 5 bases and J by 7 bases, with 15 bases between the two germline ends. CDR1 ENHRY and CDR2 SYGVKD come from the germline V gene. The CDR3 nucleotides are TGTGCCATCAGTCCGGCGGGCGTAGGGCAGCCCCAGCATTTT. This codes for CAISPAGVGQPQHF.

This clonotype was observed many times. The chain is built from TRBV11-2 and TRBJ1-5; D not certain. The V and J ends lost 1 base and 1 base respectively, with 8 bases between them. Germline CDR1 reads SGHAT; CDR2 reads FQNNGV. The CDR3 extends over 15 amino acids. CDR3 sequence (DNA): TGTGCCAGCAGCTTAGGTCCTTGGAGCAATCAGCCCCAGCATTTT. Translating gives CASSLGPWSNQPQHF.

The V and J genes are TRBV14 and TRBJ2-7, with D uncertain. The V gene's germline CDR1 is SGHDN and CDR2 FVKESK. There are 14 residues in the CDR3. V lost 0 bases and J 1 base, leaving 7 bases between the germline ends. DNA of the CDR3: TGTGCCAGCAGCCAAGAGGTCCAGTCCTACGAGCAGTACTTC. Translation: CASSQEVQSYEQYF.

The gene calls are TRBV4-3 and TRBJ1-4; 9 bases are a match to TRBD1. The CDR3 runs 15 residues. The germline V gene encodes CDR1 LGHNA and CDR2 YSLEER. J was trimmed by 7 bases and V by 3 bases; bases with no gene match: 6. The CDR3 reads CASSQYRGRREKLFF. DNA of the CDR3: TGCGCCAGCAGCCAGTACAGGGGGCGTCGTGAAAAACTGTTTTTT.

This clonotype was seen a handful of times. The chain combines TRBV2 with TRBJ2-3, with 8 bases fitting TRBD1. Germline CDR1 SNHLY, CDR2 FYNNEI. The CDR3 runs 13 residues. J lost 3 bases, V lost 9 bases, and 5 bases had no gene match. DNA for the CDR3: TGTGCCAGTGGACAGGGTAGGACAGATACGCAGTATTTT. Residues: CASGQGRTDTQYF.

This clonotype was observed many times. Here the CDR3 DNA reads TGTGCCAGCAGTTTCCATAGCAATCAGCCCCAGCATTTT. Its translation is CASSFHSNQPQHF. The chain recombines TRBV12-3 or TRBV12-4 with TRBJ1-5; D unresolved. Trimming left V 3 bases short and J 0 bases short, with 3 bases between. CDR3 length equals 13 residues.

The table lists this clonotype with a few counts. The V gene is TRBV6-1, the J gene TRBJ1-5; 7 nucleotides match TRBD1. The V gene's germline CDR1 is MNHNS and CDR2 SASEGT. The V gene end was trimmed by 6 bases and the J gene end by 4 bases; junction bases not matched to a gene: 9. This CDR3 has 15 amino acids. The CDR3 nucleotides read TGTGCCAGCAGACCCGGGGGGACAGCAAATCAGCCCCAGCATTTT. This encodes CASRPGGTANQPQHF.